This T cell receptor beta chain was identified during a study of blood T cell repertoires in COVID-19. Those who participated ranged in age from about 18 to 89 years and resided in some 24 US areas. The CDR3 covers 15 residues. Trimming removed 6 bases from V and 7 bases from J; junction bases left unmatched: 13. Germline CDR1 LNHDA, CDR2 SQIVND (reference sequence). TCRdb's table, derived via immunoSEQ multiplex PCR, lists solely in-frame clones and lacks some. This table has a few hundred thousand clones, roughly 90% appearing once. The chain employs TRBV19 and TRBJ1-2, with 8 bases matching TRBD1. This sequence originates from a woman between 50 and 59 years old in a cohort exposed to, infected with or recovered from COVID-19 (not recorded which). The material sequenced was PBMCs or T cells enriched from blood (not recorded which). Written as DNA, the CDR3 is TGTGCCAGTAGCGACGGACAGGGTTTGGTTGGTGGCTACACCTTC. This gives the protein CASSDGQGLVGGYTF.